A selection of T cell receptor beta chains follows, all from one sample in a study of shared clonotypes between healthy human individuals. The assay was immunoSEQ multiplex PCR, and TCRdb's table has in-frame clones only and misses some. This table holds around 1,000,000 clones, approximately 80% found once. The material sequenced was memory CD4+ T cells from PBMCs. The receptors here all came from a man younger than 30 in good health. Some clones in this sample may be carry-over from other donors' samples. The CDR3 runs from the conserved cysteine through the conserved F or W. The order of the fields is CDR3 protein, V gene, J gene.

CASRTTAYEQYF	TRBV28	TRBJ2-7
CASSLAVRTGGLGSYEQYF	TRBV7-9	TRBJ2-7
CASSVHTGTEVNQPQHF	TRBV6-1	TRBJ1-5
CASTFLIGAGSTDTQYF	TRBV5-5	TRBJ2-3
CASSELQAYEQYF	TRBV6-1	TRBJ2-7
CASRDRNYGYTF	TRBV2	TRBJ1-2
CASSFSRNEQFF	TRBV27	TRBJ2-1
CASSLTGGETQYF	TRBV5-1	TRBJ2-5
CASSVVGRHTDTQYF	TRBV9	TRBJ2-3
CASSPRGARGVEEANEKLFF	TRBV18	TRBJ1-4
CASSATGYQPQHF	TRBV9	TRBJ1-5
CSVRTGDSNQPQHF	TRBV29-1	TRBJ1-5
CSVAQWGGEQYF	TRBV29-1	TRBJ2-7
CAWSVPGFFGTRINEQFF	TRBV30	TRBJ2-1
CASSLEGITEAFF	TRBV7-2	TRBJ1-1
CASTPGPQLYEQYF	TRBV6-1	TRBJ2-7
CASSLAIGANVLTF	TRBV5-1	TRBJ2-6
CATSRVGSGLYNEQFF	TRBV15	TRBJ2-1
CASSHLDGLAGGTDTQYF	TRBV7-2	TRBJ2-3
CASSKIPGQGAAGELFF	TRBV2	TRBJ2-2
CASRGTGGPGNTIYF	TRBV28	TRBJ1-3
CASSEGTGGYNEQFF	TRBV6-4	TRBJ2-1
CASSFKAADTQYF	TRBV7-2	TRBJ2-3
CASSLAGAGGLETQYF	TRBV7-9	TRBJ2-5
CASSESASSKETQYF	TRBV2	TRBJ2-5
CASSTRLAGVRNEQFF	TRBV28	TRBJ2-1
CASSFSAMAVPYEQYF	TRBV27	TRBJ2-7
CASSLEPQGTYEQYF	TRBV7-6	TRBJ2-7
CACRDRASSGANVLTF	TRBV30	TRBJ2-6
CASSRRALQETQYF	TRBV7-2	TRBJ2-5
CASSTSGATDTQYF	TRBV2	TRBJ2-3
CASSQIQGNEFYEQYF	TRBV4-3	TRBJ2-7
CASMTQGAINYGYTF	TRBV19	TRBJ1-2
CASAGTGIPYEQYF	TRBV2	TRBJ2-7
CASSREALLNTGELFF	TRBV2	TRBJ2-2
CASSLGGGSTDTQYF	TRBV5-1	TRBJ2-3
CASIGQGEGQPQHF	TRBV25-1	TRBJ1-5
CASNHPRGSVRSEQYF	TRBV11-2	TRBJ2-7
CASSLALTSKGYTF	TRBV5-1	TRBJ1-2
CASSGTFNQPQHF	TRBV6-1	TRBJ1-5
CASSPQGAIHSYEQYF	TRBV18	TRBJ2-7
CASSVGGQNYEQYF	TRBV9	TRBJ2-7
CASSESMNTEAFF	TRBV5-6	TRBJ1-1
CASTLETGLRQYF	TRBV28	TRBJ2-3
CASSLEWETQYF	TRBV5-1	TRBJ2-5
CASSLSGGEAQETQYF	TRBV11-2	TRBJ2-5